This T cell receptor (beta chain) was captured by sequencing in a study of blood T cell repertoires in COVID-19. As for the study in general: PBMCs, B-cell-depleted T cells, or T cells were the source of the cDNA or gDNA that made up the material.

How the authors handled the data: The assay estimated nucleated cells by amplifying reference gene primers. Assay: immunoSEQ multiplex PCR; the TCRdb copy retains only in-frame clones and omits some. That table is the source of V, J and clone size, and D and trimming were worked out from the DNA. The sample records more than 400,000 clones, about 85% being singletons. This CDR3 is built from 16 residues. Per germline, CDR1 MNHEY and CDR2 SMNVEV (reference sequence). Trimming took 5 bases from V and 1 from J; bases not matched to a gene: 10. The sequenced material came from PBMCs or T cells enriched from blood (not recorded which). The chain recombines TRBV27 with TRBJ2-5, with TRBD1 matching 7 bases. The clonotype was recovered from a woman under 30 who had recovered from COVID-19. In DNA, the CDR3 is TGTGCCAGCAGTCTAAAGGGACAGATCAGCCAAGAGACCCAGTACTTC. It encodes CASSLKGQISQETQYF.